This note documents a single T cell receptor (beta chain) sequence. No antigen is known for it. This sample is part of a study of identical twins. Study findings and constraints: High-abundance cord blood beta clonotypes had fewer insertions; memory repertoires showed none.

One entry per CDR3 protein results from TCRdb running MiXCR on the 5' RACE reads. The sample holds hundreds of thousands of distinct CDR3 sequences; 5.5% to 6.5% are singletons and the top ten take roughly 1.6%. The receptor was derived from a man between 18 and 29 years old in good health. Sequenced sample: naive T cells sorted from blood.

CDR3 DNA: TGTGCCAGCAGCTTGAACGGCGACGATACGCAGTATTTT. Amino acid sequence: CASSLNGDDTQYF. This sequence joins TRBV11-3 and TRBJ2-3; D is undetermined. V lost 3 bases, J lost 6 bases, and 10 bases lay in between. The germline V gene has CDR1 SGHNT and CDR2 YENEEA. CDR3 length equals 13 residues.